Listed here is a single TCR beta chain. These data originate in a study of identical twins. TCRdb called the 5' RACE reads again in MiXCR, with one record for every CDR3 protein. The sample includes around 490,000 distinct CDR3 sequences, approximately 20% of them seen just once. This CDR3 region has 14 residues. Germline CDR1 MGHDK, CDR2 SYGVNS. The V and J ends lost 4 bases and 6 bases respectively, with 14 bases between them. This same sample was also taken into another study, of yellow fever vaccine responses in identical twins.

The rearrangement joins TRBV25-1 to TRBJ2-3, with a weak D call TRBD2 (5 bases). The sequencing input was CD4+ T cells sorted from blood. This receptor was obtained from a woman aged 18-29 years in good health. CDR3 sequence: CASSGRGPVDTQYF. The CDR3 bases are TGTGCCAGCAGTGGTCGAGGGCCCGTGGATACGCAGTATTTT.